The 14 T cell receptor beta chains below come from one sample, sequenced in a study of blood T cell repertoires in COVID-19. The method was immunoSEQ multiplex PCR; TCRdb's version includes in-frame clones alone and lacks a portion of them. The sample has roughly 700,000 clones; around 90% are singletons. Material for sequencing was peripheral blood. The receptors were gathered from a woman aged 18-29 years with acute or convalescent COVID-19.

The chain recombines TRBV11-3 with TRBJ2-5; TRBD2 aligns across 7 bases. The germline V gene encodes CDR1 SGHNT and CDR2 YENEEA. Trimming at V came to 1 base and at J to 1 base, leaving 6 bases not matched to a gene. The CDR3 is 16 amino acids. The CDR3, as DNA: TGTGCCAGCAGCTTAGGAACCTCGGGGGGCCAAGAGACCCAGTACTTC. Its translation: CASSLGTSGGQETQYF.

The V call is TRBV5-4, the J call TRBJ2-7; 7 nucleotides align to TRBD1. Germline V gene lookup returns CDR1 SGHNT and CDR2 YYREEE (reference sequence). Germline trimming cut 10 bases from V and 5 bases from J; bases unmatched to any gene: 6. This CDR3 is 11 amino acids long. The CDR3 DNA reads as TGTGCCGGACAGGAGAACAACGAGCAGTACTTC. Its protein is CAGQENNEQYF. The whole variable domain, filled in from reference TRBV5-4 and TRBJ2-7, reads ETGVTQSPTHLIKTRGQQVTLRCSSQSGHNTVSWYQQALGQGPQFIFQYYREEENGRGNFPPRFSGLQFPNYSSELNVNALELDDSALYLCAGQENNEQYFGPGTRLTVT.

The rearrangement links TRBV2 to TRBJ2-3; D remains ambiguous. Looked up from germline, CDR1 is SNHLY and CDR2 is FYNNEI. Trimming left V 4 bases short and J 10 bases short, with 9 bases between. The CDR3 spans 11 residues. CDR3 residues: CASSGVEAQYF. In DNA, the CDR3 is TGTGCCAGCAGTGGGGTCGAGGCGCAGTATTTT.

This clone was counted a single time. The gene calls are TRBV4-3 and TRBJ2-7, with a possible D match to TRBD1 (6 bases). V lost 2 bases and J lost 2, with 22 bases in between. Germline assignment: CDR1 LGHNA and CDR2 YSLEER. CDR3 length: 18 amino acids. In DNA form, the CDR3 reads TGCGCCAGCAGCCAACTGCGATCGATGCCAGGGGCTCCCTACGAGCAGTACTTC. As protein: CASSQLRSMPGAPYEQYF.

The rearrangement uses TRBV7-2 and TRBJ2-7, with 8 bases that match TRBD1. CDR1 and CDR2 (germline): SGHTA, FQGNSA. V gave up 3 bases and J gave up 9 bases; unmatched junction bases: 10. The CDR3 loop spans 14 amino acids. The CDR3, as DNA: TGTGCCAGCAGCTTTGGGACAGGCCTACGTGGGCAGTACTTC. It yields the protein CASSFGTGLRGQYF.

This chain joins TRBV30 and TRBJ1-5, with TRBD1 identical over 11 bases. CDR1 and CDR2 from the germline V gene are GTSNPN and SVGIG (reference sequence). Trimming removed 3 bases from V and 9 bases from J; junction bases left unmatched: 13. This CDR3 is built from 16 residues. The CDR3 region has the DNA TGTGCCTGGAGGCCTAAAATCGGGACAGGGGGACGGCCCCAGCATTTT. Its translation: CAWRPKIGTGGRPQHF.

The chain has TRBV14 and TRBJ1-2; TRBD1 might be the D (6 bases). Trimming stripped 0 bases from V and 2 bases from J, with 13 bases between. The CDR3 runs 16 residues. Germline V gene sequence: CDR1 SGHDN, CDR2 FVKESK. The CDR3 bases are TGTGCCAGCAGCCAAGATAGTGCAGGGACAAACTATGGCTACACCTTC. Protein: CASSQDSAGTNYGYTF.

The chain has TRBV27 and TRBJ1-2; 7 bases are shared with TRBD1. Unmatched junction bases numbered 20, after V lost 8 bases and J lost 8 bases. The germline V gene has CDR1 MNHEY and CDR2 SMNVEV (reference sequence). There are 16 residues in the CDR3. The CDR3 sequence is CASSDEKGARLAGYTF. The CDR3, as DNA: TGTGCCAGCTCAGATGAGAAGGGGGCGCGGCTAGCGGGCTACACCTTC.

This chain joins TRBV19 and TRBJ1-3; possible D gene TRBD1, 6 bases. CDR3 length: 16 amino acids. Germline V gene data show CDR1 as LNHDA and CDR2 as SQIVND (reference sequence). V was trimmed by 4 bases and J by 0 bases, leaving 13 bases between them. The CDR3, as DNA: TGTGCCAGTAGTACCTCACGGACAGCCTCTGGAAACACCATATATTTT. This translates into CASSTSRTASGNTIYF. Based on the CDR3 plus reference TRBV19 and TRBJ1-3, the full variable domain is DGGITQSPKYLFRKEGQNVTLSCEQNLNHDAMYWYRQDPGQGLRLIYYSQIVNDFQKGDIAEGYSVSREKKESFPLTVTSAQKNPTAFYLCASSTSRTASGNTIYFGEGSWLTVV.

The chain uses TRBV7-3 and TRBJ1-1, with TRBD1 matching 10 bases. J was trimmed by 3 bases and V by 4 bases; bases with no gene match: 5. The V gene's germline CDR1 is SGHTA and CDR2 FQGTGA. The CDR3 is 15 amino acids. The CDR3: CASSSRDRGDTEAFF. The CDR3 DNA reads TGTGCCAGCAGCTCCCGGGACAGGGGAGACACTGAAGCTTTCTTT.

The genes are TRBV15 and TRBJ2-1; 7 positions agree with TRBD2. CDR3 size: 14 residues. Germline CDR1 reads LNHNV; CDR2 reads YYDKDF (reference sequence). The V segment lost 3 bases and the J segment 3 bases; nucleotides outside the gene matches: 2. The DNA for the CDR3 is TGTGCCACCAGCAGGGGGGGGGTCTACAATGAGCAGTTCTTC. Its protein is CATSRGGVYNEQFF.

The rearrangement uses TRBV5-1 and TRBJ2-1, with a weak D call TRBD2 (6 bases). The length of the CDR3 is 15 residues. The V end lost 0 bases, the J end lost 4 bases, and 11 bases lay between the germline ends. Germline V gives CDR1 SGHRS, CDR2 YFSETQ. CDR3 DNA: TGCGCCAGCAGCTTGGGGTCAGGGAGGTACAATGAGCAGTTCTTC. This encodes CASSLGSGRYNEQFF.

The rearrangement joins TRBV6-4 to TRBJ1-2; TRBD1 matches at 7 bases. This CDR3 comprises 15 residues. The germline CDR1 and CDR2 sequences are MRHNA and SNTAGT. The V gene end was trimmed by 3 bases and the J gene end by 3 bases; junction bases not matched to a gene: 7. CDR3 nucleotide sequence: TGTGCCAGCAGTGAATCACCGGGACAGCACTATGGCTACACCTTC. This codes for CASSESPGQHYGYTF.

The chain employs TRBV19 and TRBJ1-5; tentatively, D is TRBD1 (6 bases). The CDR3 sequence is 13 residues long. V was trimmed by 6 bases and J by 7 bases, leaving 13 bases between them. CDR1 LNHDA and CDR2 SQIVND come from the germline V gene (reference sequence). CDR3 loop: CASSVGQYQPQHF. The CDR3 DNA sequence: TGTGCCAGTAGCGTAGGACAGTACCAGCCCCAGCATTTT.